This TCR beta chain was observed in a study of T cells in Graves' hyperthyroidism and ophthalmopathy. An absence of ophthalmopathy progression within 18 months meant stable Graves' hyperthyroidism. The investigators amplified TCR beta CDR3 regions from RNA transcripts. The primer set for the first-round RT-PCR of the TCR CDR3 was HTBI. TCRdb recomputed calls from the multiplex PCR reads with MiXCR, one row per CDR3 protein. The table has hundreds of thousands of distinct CDR3 sequences, approximately 14% seen once. This clonotype occurred many times. Its antigen is as yet unknown. Trimming at V came to 4 bases and at J to 8 bases, leaving 23 bases not matched to a gene. The CDR3 covers 19 residues. The germline CDR1 and CDR2 sequences are LGHDT and YNNKEL (reference sequence). Study conclusions and caveats: The majority of expanded thyroid clonotypes above 0.001 also appeared in blood.

This chain connects TRBV3-1 to TRBJ2-1; 7 bases agree with TRBD2. This receptor was taken from a woman younger than 35 with Graves' hyperthyroidism. Sequences were obtained from blood. The CDR3 loop is CASSPTSGPAGGSWYEQFF. The CDR3 coding sequence is TGTGCCAGCAGCCCCACGAGTGGCCCGGCCGGCGGGAGTTGGTATGAGCAGTTCTTC.